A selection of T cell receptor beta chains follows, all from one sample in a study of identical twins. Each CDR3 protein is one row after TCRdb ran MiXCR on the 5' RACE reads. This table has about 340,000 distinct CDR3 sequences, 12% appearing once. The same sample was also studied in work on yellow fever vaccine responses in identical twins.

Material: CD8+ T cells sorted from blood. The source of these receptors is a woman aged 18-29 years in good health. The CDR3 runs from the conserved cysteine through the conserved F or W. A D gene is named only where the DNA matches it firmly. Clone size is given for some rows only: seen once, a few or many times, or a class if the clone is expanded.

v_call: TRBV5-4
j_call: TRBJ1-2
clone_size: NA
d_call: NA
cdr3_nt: TGTGCCAGCAGCGAATTTGGAGGGCCCATTTCTAACTATGGCTACACCTTC
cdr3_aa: CASSEFGGPISNYGYTF

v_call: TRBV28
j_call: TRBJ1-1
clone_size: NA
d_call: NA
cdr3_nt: TGTGCCAGCAGACCAACCGGGACACCTGTCGGGGCTGAAGCTTTCTTT
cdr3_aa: CASRPTGTPVGAEAFF

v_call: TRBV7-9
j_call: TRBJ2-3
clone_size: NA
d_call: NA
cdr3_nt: TGTGCCAGCAGCCCCCGGGTAATGGTAGATACGCAGTATTTT
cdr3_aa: CASSPRVMVDTQYF

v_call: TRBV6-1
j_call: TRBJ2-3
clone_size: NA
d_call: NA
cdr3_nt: TGTGCCAGCAGGCCGTCCGGGACAGATACGCAGTATTTT
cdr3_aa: CASRPSGTDTQYF

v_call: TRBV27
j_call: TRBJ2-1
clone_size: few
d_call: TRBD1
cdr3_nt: TGTGCCAGCAGTAACCGGGACAGGGTCTACAATGAGCAGTTCTTC
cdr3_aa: CASSNRDRVYNEQFF

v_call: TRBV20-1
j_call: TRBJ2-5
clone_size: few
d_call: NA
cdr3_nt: TGCAGTGCTAGTATCGAAAGGGAGAGAGAGACCCAGTACTTC
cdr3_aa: CSASIERERETQYF

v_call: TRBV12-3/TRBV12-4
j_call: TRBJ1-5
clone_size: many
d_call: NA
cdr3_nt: TGTGCCAGCAGTCCCAACTGGGGTAATCAGCCCCAGCATTTT
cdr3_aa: CASSPNWGNQPQHF

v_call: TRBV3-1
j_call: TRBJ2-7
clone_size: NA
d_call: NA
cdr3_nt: TGTGCCAGCAGCCAAGCCTTCGACAGGAAATACGAGCAGTACTTC
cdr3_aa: CASSQAFDRKYEQYF

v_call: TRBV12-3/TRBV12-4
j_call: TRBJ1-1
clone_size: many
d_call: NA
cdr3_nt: TGTGCCAGCAGTTTAGGGGCAGGCTTGAACACTGAAGCTTTCTTT
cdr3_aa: CASSLGAGLNTEAFF

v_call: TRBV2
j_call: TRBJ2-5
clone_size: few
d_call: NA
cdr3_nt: TGTGCCAGCAGTAACGACGGGGCAGCGCAAGAGACCCAGTACTTC
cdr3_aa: CASSNDGAAQETQYF

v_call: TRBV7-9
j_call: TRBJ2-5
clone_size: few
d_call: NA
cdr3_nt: TGTGCCAGCAGCTCTTCAGGGGCGACCCAGTACTTC
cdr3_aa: CASSSSGATQYF

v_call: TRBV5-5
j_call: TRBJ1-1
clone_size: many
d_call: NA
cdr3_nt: TGTGCCAGCAGCGAGAATCGTTGGTCTTTGGACACTGAAGCTTTCTTT
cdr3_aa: CASSENRWSLDTEAFF

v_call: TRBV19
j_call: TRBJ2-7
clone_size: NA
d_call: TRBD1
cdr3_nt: TGTGCCAGTAGTAACGCCGACAGGGGTATCGACGAGCAGTACTTC
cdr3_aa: CASSNADRGIDEQYF

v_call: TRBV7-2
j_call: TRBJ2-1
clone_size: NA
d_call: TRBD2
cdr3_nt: TGTGCCAGCAGCTATCGCGGGGGAGGGTCCTACAATGAGCAGTTCTTC
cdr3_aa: CASSYRGGGSYNEQFF

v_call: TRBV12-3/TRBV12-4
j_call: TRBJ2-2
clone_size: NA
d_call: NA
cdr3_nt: TGTGCCAGCAGTTTCAACTTTCGGGCCGGGGAGCTGTTTTTT
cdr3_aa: CASSFNFRAGELFF

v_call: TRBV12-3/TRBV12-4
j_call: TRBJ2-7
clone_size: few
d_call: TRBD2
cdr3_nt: TGTGCCAGCAGTTTCGGACTAGCGCCCCAACCCTATACCTACGAGCAGTACTTC
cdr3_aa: CASSFGLAPQPYTYEQYF

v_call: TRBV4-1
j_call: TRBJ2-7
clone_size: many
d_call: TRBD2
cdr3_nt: TGCGCCAGCAGCCAAACCCCCGGGGGGGCAGTGTCTTACGAGCAGTACTTC
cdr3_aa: CASSQTPGGAVSYEQYF

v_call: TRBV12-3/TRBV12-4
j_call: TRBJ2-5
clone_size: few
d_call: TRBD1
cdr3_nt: TGTGCCAGCAGTCCCATACCCGGACAGGGCCCCCGGGGATACCAAGAGACCCAGTACTTC
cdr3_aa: CASSPIPGQGPRGYQETQYF

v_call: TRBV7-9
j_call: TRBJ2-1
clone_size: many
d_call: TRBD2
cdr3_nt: TGTGCCAGCAGCTCCATTCTAGCGGGAGGCTACAATGAGCAGTTCTTC
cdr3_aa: CASSSILAGGYNEQFF

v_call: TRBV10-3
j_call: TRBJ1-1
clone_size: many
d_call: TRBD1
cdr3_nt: TGTGCCATCAGCCAGGGGGCCACTGAAGCTTTCTTT
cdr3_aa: CAISQGATEAFF

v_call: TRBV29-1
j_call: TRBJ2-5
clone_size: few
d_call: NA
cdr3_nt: TGCAGCGTAGAAATAGGGGATCAAGAGACCCAGTACTTC
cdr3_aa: CSVEIGDQETQYF

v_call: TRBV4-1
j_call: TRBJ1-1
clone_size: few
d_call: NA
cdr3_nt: TGCGCCAGCAGCCAAGATCCGTCAGGCTTTCTCACTGGAGAAGCTTTCTTT
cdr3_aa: CASSQDPSGFLTGEAFF

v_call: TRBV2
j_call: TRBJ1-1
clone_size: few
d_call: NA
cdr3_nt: TGTGCCAGCAGTGGACTGTCCCCTGAAGCTTTCTTT
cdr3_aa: CASSGLSPEAFF

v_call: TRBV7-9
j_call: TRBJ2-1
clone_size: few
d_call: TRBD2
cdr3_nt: TGTGCCAGCGTCGAGAGCGGGATAGGGGATGAGCAGTTCTTC
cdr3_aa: CASVESGIGDEQFF

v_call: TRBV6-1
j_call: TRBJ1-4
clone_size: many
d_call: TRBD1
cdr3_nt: TGTGCCAGCTCCGAAGGACAGGCGAACTGGGAAAAACTGTTTTTT
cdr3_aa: CASSEGQANWEKLFF

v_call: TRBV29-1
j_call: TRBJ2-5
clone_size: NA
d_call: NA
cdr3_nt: TGCAGCGTTGTAGGCAGGGGAGAGACCCAGTACTTC
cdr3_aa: CSVVGRGETQYF

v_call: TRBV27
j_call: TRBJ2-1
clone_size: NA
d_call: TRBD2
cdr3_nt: TGTGCCAGCAGTTTACATGCTAGCGGGAGTGTAAATGAGCAGTTCTTC
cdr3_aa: CASSLHASGSVNEQFF

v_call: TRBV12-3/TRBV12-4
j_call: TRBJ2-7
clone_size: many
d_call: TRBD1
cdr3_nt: TGTGCCAGCAGTCTTCGCCCGTTGACAGGGGGAGTCCCCTACGAGCAGTACTTC
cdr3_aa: CASSLRPLTGGVPYEQYF

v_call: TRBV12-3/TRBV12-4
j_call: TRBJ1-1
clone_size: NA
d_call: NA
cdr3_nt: TGTGCCAGCAGTTATAGGGTGGGGGAAACTGAAGCTTTCTTT
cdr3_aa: CASSYRVGETEAFF

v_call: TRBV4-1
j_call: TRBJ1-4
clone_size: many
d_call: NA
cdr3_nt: TGCGCCAGCAGCCGGGCAGGGCCTGGTGAAAAACTGTTTTTT
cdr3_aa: CASSRAGPGEKLFF

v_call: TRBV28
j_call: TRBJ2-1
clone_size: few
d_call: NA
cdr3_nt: TGTGCCAGCAGTTTATTGGGAAACAATGAGCAGTTCTTC
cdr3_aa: CASSLLGNNEQFF

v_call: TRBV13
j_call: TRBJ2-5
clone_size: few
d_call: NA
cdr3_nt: TGTGCCAGCAGCAAGGAGGGGGCCCAAGAGACCCAGTACTTC
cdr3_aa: CASSKEGAQETQYF

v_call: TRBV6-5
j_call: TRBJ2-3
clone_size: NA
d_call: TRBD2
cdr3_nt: TGTGCCAGCAGTGTACTAGCGGGGGAAACAGATACGCAGTATTTT
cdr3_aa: CASSVLAGETDTQYF

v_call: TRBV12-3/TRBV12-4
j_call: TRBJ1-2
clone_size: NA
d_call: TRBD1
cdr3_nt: TGTGCCAGCAGCAATTTAGACAGGGGCTATGGCTACACCTTC
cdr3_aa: CASSNLDRGYGYTF

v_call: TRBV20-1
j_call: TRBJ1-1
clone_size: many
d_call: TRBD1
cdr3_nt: TGCAGTGCTAGTGGGACAGGGGTCACTGAAGCTTTCTTT
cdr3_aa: CSASGTGVTEAFF

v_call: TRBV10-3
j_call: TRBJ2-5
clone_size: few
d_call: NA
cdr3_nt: TGTGCCATCAGTGCCCACTCGACAGCTAACCAAGAGACCCAGTACTTC
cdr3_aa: CAISAHSTANQETQYF

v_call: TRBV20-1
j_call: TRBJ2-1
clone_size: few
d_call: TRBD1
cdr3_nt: TGCAGTGCTACCGGGACAGGGTCTTACAATGAGCAGTTCTTC
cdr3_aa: CSATGTGSYNEQFF

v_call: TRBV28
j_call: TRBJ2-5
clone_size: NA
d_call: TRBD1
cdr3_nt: TGTGCCAGCAGTTCTTTGGGACAGGCCTATCCTGAAGAGACCCAGTACTTC
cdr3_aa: CASSSLGQAYPEETQYF

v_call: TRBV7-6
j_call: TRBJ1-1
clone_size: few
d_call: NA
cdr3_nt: TGTGCCAGCAGCCTCAAGCGGGGGGAGAACACTGAAGCTTTCTTT
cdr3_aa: CASSLKRGENTEAFF

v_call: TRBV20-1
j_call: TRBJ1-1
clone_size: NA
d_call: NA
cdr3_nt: TGCAGTGCTAGATTCCAGTCGCCCACTGAAGCTTTCTTT
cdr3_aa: CSARFQSPTEAFF

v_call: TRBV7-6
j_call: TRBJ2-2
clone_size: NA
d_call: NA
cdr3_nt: TGTGCCAGCAGCTTCTCCAGGGCGGAAGGGACCGGGGAGCTGTTTTTT
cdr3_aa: CASSFSRAEGTGELFF

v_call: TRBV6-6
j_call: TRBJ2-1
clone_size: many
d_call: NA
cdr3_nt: TGTGCCAGCAGACAGGGTCGAAATGAGCAGTTCTTC
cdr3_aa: CASRQGRNEQFF

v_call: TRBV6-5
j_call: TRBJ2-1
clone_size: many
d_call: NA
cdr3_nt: TGTGCCAGCAGTTACTCTGGCGGGGCTGGCAATGAGCAGTTCTTC
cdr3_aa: CASSYSGGAGNEQFF

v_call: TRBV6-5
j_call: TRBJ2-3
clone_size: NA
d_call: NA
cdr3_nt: TGTGCCAGCAGTTACTTCGTGAGCACAGATACGCAGTATTTT
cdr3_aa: CASSYFVSTDTQYF

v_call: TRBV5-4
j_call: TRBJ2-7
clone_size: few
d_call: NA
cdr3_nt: TGTGCCAGCTCTACAGGACTGGGGGGCTACGAGCAGTACTTC
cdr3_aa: CASSTGLGGYEQYF

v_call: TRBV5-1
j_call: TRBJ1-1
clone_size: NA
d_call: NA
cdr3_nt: TGCGCCAGCGCGCCGTTTCGATTCTACGCGAACACTGAAGCTTTCTTT
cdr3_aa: CASAPFRFYANTEAFF

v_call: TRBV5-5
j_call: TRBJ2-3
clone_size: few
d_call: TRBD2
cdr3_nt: TGTGCCAGCAGCTTGGTCCCGAGCGGGAGTAGGACAGATACGCAGTATTTT
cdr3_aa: CASSLVPSGSRTDTQYF

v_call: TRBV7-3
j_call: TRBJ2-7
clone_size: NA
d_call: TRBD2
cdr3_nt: TGTGCCAGCAGCCGACTAGCGGGAGGGCCGAGGGAGCAGTACTTC
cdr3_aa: CASSRLAGGPREQYF

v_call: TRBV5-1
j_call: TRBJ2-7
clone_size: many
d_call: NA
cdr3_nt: TGCGCCAGCAGCCCTGGAGTGGGATACGAGCAGTACTTC
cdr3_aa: CASSPGVGYEQYF

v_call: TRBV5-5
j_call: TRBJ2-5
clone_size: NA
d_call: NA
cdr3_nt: TGTGCCAGCAGCCAAAGTCACAGCCAAGAGACCCAGTACTTC
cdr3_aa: CASSQSHSQETQYF